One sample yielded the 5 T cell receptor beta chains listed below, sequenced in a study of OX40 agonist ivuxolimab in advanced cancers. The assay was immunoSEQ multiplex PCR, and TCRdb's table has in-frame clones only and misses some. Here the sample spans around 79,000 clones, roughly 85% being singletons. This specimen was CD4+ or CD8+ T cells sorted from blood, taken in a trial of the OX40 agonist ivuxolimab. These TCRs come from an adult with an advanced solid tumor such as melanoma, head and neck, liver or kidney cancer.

CDR3 in DNA: TGTGCCAGCAGCGTAGTCGGGGATGGAAACACCATATATTTT. It codes for CASSVVGDGNTIYF. The V and J genes are TRBV9 and TRBJ1-3; no firm D call. This CDR3 contains 14 residues. Trimming took 0 bases from V and 3 from J, leaving 7 bases between them. CDR1 SGDLS and CDR2 YYNGEE come from the germline V gene.

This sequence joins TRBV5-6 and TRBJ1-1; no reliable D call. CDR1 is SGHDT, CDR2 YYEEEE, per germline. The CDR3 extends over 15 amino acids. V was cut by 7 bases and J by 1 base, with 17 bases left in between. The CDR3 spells CASSTPIAGNTEAFF. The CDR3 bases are TGTGCCAGCTCAACCCCCATCGCCGGGAACACTGAAGCTTTCTTT.

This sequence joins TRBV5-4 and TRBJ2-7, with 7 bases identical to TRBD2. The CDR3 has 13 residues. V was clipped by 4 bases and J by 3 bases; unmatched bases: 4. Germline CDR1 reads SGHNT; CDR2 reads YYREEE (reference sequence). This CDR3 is CASSRDYRYEQYF. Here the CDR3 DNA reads TGTGCCAGCAGCCGGGACTACCGCTACGAGCAGTACTTC. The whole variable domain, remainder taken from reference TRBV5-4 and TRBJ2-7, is ETGVTQSPTHLIKTRGQQVTLRCSSQSGHNTVSWYQQALGQGPQFIFQYYREEENGRGNFPPRFSGLQFPNYSSELNVNALELDDSALYLCASSRDYRYEQYFGPGTRLTVT.

This CDR3 reads CASSPRGPQETQYF. CDR3 DNA: TGCGCCAGCAGCCCCAGGGGCCCCCAAGAGACCCAGTACTTC. This sequence joins TRBV5-1 and TRBJ2-5; tentative D call: TRBD1 (6 bases). The V end lost 4 bases, the J end lost 1 base, and 11 bases lay between the germline ends. Germline-derived CDR1 and CDR2 are SGHRS and YFSETQ. There are 14 residues in the CDR3.

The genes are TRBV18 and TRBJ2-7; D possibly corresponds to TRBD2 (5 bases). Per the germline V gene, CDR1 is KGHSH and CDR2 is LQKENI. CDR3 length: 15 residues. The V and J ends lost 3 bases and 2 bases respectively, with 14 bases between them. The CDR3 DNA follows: TGTGCCAGCTCACCCTCGAGGACTTTGACCTACGAGCAGTACTTC. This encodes CASSPSRTLTYEQYF.